The 16 T cell receptor beta chains presented below share a single source sample, sequenced in a study of blood T cells in healthy people across ages (dated by TCRdb to between 2014 and 2017). The method was 5' RACE. Sequencing used an Illumina HiSeq 2500. A second PCR of 7 to 11 cycles was performed with a sample-barcoded 5' primer and a J-beta primer mix. The public reads were run again by TCRdb, first through fastp at Q25 and then through MiXCR, and only productive beta chains were kept. Rows are unified per CDR3 protein, each entry keeping the most common DNA and genes. In all, the sample holds some 320,000 distinct CDR3 sequences, and around 27% of those were seen once. Of the sample, around 30% falls within the top ten clones. Sequencing was done on a sample of blood. These receptors all come from a woman in her 70s in good health.

This clonotype appeared a few times. The V and J genes are TRBV28 and TRBJ2-3; the D gene could be TRBD1 or TRBD2 (5 bases each). The V gene's germline CDR1 is MDHEN and CDR2 SYDVKM. CDR3 length: 17 amino acids. Trimming took off 6 bases at V and 4 bases at J, with 23 bases between the two ends. The CDR3 protein is CASSIPVQRGRADTQYF. The CDR3 nucleotides are TGTGCCAGCAGCATCCCTGTTCAGAGGGGACGCGCAGATACGCAGTATTTT.

The table lists this clonotype with a few counts. The V gene is TRBV11-2, the J gene TRBJ2-1, with D possibly being TRBD2 (5 bases). V lost 1 base, J lost 8 bases, and 6 bases lay in between. Germline values: CDR1 SGHAT, CDR2 FQNNGV. There are 12 residues in the CDR3. CDR3 sequence reads: CASSLAGYEQFF. CDR3 DNA sequence: TGTGCCAGCAGCTTAGCGGGGTATGAGCAGTTCTTC.

The V call is TRBV3-1, the J call TRBJ2-5, with D possibly being TRBD2 (6 bases). Judging by the DNA end, TRBJ2-1 fits better; the J call may be wrong. Germline V CDR1 and CDR2: LGHDT, YNNKEL (reference sequence). This CDR3 is 14 amino acids long. The DNA for the CDR3 is TGTGCCAGCAGCCCCCGGGGAAGTAGCGGCGAGCAGTTCTTC. Protein sequence: CASSPRGSSGEQFF.

The chain links TRBV24-1 to TRBJ1-5; possible D gene TRBD1, 5 bases. Germline V gene lookup returns CDR1 KGHDR and CDR2 SFDVKD. The CDR3 is 16 residues long. Deletions cut 3 bases from V and 3 bases from J, with 14 bases between. CDR3 DNA sequence: TGTGCCACCAGTGATCTGAGACAGCTAGACAATCAGCCCCAGCATTTT. Residues: CATSDLRQLDNQPQHF.

This clonotype was seen only a few times. This chain connects TRBV6-2 or TRBV6-3 to TRBJ1-2, with D possibly being TRBD1 (5 bases). The germline V gene encodes CDR1 MNHEY and CDR2 SVGEGT. The CDR3 covers 12 residues. Trimming took 2 bases from V and 7 from J, leaving 8 bases between them. In DNA form, the CDR3 reads TGTGCCAGCAGTTACGGGCAGGGTGGCTACACCTTC. It encodes CASSYGQGGYTF.

This clonotype was counted a few times. The V and J genes are TRBV5-1 and TRBJ1-1, with no clear D. V shed 1 base and J shed 0 bases, with 10 bases lying between them. The CDR3 sequence is 15 residues long. CDR1 and CDR2 from the germline V gene are SGHRS and YFSETQ. The CDR3 region has the DNA TGCGCCAGCAGCTTGACGGACCCTCTGAACACTGAAGCTTTCTTT. As protein: CASSLTDPLNTEAFF.

This rearrangement joins TRBV20-1 to TRBJ2-3; 8 nucleotides agree with TRBD2. The CDR3 sequence is 16 residues long. CDR1 DFQATT and CDR2 SNEGSKA come from the germline V gene (reference sequence). After removal of 1 base from V and 2 bases from J, the junction contained 8 bases not matched to a gene. CDR3 amino acids: CSARAPSGLVTDTQYF. For the CDR3, the DNA is TGCAGTGCTAGAGCCCCTAGCGGGTTAGTCACAGATACGCAGTATTTT.

This clonotype was observed a few times. The chain's CDR3 is CASSRTMTNTGELFF. CDR3 nucleotides: TGTGCCAGCAGCCGGACTATGACGAACACCGGGGAGCTGTTTTTT. The chain carries TRBV7-2 and TRBJ2-2; TRBD2 might be the D (6 bases). The CDR3 totals 15 residues. Germline loops: CDR1 SGHTA, CDR2 FQGNSA. V dropped 5 bases and J dropped 0 bases, with 10 bases sitting between them.

A remark on this clonotype: Compared with germline, one end of the junction differs, possibly owing to a read error. The chain is built from TRBV20-1 and TRBJ1-1, with TRBD1 matching 10 bases. This CDR3 spans 11 amino acids. From germline, CDR1 is DFQATT and CDR2 SNEGSKA (reference sequence). The CDR3 nucleotides read TGCAGTGCTAGGACAGGGGGCGGAATCCCTTTT. It specifies CSARTGGGIPF.

The rearrangement joins TRBV3-1 to TRBJ1-4; D unresolved. CDR3 size: 17 residues. Germline V gives CDR1 LGHDT, CDR2 YNNKEL (reference sequence). V lost 0 bases, J lost 3 bases, and 14 bases lay in between. The CDR3 here is CASSQDTVRGANEKLFF. The CDR3 DNA reads TGTGCCAGCAGCCAAGATACTGTCCGGGGTGCTAATGAAAAACTGTTTTTT. The whole variable domain, filled in from reference TRBV3-1 and TRBJ1-4, reads DTAVSQTPKYLVTQMGNDKSIKCEQNLGHDTMYWYKQDSKKFLKIMFSYNNKELIINETVPNRFSPKSPDKAHLNLHINSLELGDSAVYFCASSQDTVRGANEKLFFGSGTQLSVL.

In nucleotides, the CDR3 is TGTGCCAGCAGTTACGGCGGGAGATCCTACGAGCAGTACTTC. Its translation is CASSYGGRSYEQYF. This rearrangement joins TRBV6-5 to TRBJ2-7; 7 bases agree with TRBD2. The V and J ends lost 2 bases and 1 base, in that order; junction bases with no gene match: 2. The CDR3 has 14 residues. Germline V gene lookup returns CDR1 MNHEY and CDR2 SVGAGI.

This clonotype was found a few times. The V and J genes are TRBV29-1 and TRBJ2-3; TRBD2 agrees at 12 bases. From germline, CDR1 is SQVTM and CDR2 ANQGSEA. This CDR3 has 12 residues. With 7 bases clipped from V and 6 bases from J, the junction kept 2 bases outside the gene matches. The chain's CDR3 is CSELAGGDTQYF. CDR3 DNA sequence: TGCAGCGAGCTAGCGGGAGGGGATACGCAGTATTTT.

This clonotype was found many times. The rearrangement uses TRBV6-2 or TRBV6-3 and TRBJ2-4; 7 nucleotides agree with TRBD2. With V trimmed by 7 bases and J by 1 base, 4 bases remained unmatched. The V gene's germline CDR1 is MNHEY and CDR2 SVGEGT. This CDR3 has 14 amino acids. CDR3 protein: CASTPGGAKNIQYF. The CDR3 DNA reads TGTGCCAGCACTCCCGGGGGGGCCAAAAACATTCAGTACTTC.

The V call is TRBV11-2, the J call TRBJ1-3, with D maybe TRBD1 (5 bases). CDR3 length: 18 residues. V was cut by 1 base and J by 4 bases, with 20 bases left in between. The germline V gene encodes CDR1 SGHAT and CDR2 FQNNGV. In nucleotides, the CDR3 is TGTGCCAGCAGCTTAGGTTTTGGGGGACCGCTGCGCGGAAACACCATATATTTT. This translates into CASSLGFGGPLRGNTIYF. Full variable domain (remainder filled in from reference TRBV11-2 and TRBJ1-3): EAGVAQSPRYKIIEKRQSVAFWCNPISGHATLYWYQQILGQGPKLLIQFQNNGVVDDSQLPKDRFSAERLKGVDSTLKIQPAKLEDSAVYLCASSLGFGGPLRGNTIYFGEGSWLTVV.

This clonotype was detected a few times. This sequence joins TRBV4-1 and TRBJ2-1; 8 nucleotides match TRBD2. Germline trimming cut 2 bases from V and 8 bases from J; bases unmatched to any gene: 8. The CDR3 is made up of 15 amino acids. CDR1 is MGHRA and CDR2 is YSYEKL in the germline V gene. The CDR3 DNA sequence: TGCGCCAGCAGCCAAACCGGGACTAGTGGATATGAGCAGTTCTTC. It codes for CASSQTGTSGYEQFF.

The chain recombines TRBV5-1 with TRBJ2-2; D is unresolved. V lost 0 bases and J lost 5, with 11 bases in between. The CDR3 is 15 residues long. Germline loops: CDR1 SGHRS, CDR2 YFSETQ. The DNA of the CDR3 is TGCGCCAGCAGCTTGGGCCAGCCGTCGACCGGGGAGCTGTTTTTT. It yields the protein CASSLGQPSTGELFF.